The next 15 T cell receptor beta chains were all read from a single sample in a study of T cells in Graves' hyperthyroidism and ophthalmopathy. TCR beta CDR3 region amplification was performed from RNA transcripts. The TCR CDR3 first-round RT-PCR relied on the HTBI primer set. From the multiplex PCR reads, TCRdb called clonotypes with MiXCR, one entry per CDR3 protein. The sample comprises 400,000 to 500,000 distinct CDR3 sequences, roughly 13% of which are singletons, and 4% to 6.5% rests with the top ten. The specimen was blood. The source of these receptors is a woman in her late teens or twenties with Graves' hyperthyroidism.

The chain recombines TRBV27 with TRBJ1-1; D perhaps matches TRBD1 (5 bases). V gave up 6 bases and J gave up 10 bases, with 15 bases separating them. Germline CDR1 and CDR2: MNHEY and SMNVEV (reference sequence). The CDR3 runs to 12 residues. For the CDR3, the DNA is TGTGCCAGCAGATCCCTTGGGGGGGGAGCTTTCTTT. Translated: CASRSLGGGAFF.

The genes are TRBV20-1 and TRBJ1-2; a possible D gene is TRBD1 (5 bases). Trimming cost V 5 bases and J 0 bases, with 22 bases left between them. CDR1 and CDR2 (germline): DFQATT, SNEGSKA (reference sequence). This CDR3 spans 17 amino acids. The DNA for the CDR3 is TGCAGTGCTGTTAAGACACAGGATATACAACCTAACTATGGCTACACCTTC. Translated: CSAVKTQDIQPNYGYTF.

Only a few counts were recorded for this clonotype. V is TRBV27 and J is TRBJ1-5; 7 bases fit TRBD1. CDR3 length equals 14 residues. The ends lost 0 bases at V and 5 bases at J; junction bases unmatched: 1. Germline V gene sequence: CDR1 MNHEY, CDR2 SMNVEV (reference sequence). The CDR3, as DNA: TGTGCCAGCAGTTTATCGGACAGGCATCAGCCCCAGCATTTT. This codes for CASSLSDRHQPQHF.

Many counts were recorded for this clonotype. The CDR3 coding sequence is TGTGCCAGCAGCTTAACACCGGGAGATATTTCTCCAGATACGCAGTATTTT. Protein: CASSLTPGDISPDTQYF. V is TRBV7-8 and J is TRBJ2-3; weak D call: TRBD2 (6 bases). This CDR3 is built from 17 residues. With 2 bases removed from V and 4 bases from J, the gap between germline ends came to 19 bases. Germline V lookup: CDR1 SGHVS, CDR2 FQNEAQ.

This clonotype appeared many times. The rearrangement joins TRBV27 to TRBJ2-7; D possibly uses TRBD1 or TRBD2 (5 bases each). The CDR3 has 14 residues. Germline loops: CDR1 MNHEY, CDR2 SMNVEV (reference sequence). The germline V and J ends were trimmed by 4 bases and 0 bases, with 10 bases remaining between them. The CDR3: CASSWGTSSYEQYF. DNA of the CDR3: TGTGCCAGCAGTTGGGGGACGAGCTCCTACGAGCAGTACTTC.

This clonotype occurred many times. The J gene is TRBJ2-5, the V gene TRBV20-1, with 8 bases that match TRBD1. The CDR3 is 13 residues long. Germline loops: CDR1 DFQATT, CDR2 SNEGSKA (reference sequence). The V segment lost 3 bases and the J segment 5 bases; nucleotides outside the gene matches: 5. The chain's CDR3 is CSASAGGLETQYF. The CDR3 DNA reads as TGCAGTGCTAGTGCAGGGGGCCTTGAGACCCAGTACTTC.

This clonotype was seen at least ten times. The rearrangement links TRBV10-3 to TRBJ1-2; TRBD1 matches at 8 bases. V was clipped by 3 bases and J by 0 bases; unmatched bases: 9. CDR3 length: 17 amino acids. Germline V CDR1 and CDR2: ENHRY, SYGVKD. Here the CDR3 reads CAISDPGQAISNYGYTF. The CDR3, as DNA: TGTGCCATCAGTGATCCGGGACAGGCGATATCTAACTATGGCTACACCTTC.

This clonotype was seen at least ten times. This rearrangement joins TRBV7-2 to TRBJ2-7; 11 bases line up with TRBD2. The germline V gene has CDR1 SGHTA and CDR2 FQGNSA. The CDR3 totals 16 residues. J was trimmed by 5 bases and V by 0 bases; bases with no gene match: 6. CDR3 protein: CASSLATSGRTHEQYF. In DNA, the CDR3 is TGTGCCAGCAGCTTAGCAACTAGCGGGAGAACCCACGAGCAGTACTTC.

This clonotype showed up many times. This chain's CDR3 is CSASGGAGDWNEQFF. Here the CDR3 DNA reads TGCAGTGCTAGTGGGGGGGCAGGGGATTGGAATGAGCAGTTCTTC. This sequence joins TRBV20-1 and TRBJ2-1; the D gene is possibly TRBD2 (7 bases). The CDR3 has 15 residues. CDR1 and CDR2 from the germline V gene are DFQATT and SNEGSKA (reference sequence). Trimming left V 3 bases short and J 7 bases short, with 19 bases between.

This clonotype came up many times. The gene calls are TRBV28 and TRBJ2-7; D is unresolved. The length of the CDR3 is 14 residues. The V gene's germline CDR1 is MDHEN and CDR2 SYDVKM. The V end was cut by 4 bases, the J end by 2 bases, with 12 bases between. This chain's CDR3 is CASSSQVTAYEQYF. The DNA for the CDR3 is TGTGCCAGCAGTTCCCAGGTGACCGCCTACGAGCAGTACTTC.

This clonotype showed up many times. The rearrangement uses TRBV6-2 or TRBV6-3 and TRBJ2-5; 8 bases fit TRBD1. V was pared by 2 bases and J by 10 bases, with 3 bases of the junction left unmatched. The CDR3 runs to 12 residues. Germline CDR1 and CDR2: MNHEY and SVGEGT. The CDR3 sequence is CASSYHTGGQYF. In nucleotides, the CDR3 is TGTGCCAGCAGTTACCACACAGGGGGCCAGTACTTC.

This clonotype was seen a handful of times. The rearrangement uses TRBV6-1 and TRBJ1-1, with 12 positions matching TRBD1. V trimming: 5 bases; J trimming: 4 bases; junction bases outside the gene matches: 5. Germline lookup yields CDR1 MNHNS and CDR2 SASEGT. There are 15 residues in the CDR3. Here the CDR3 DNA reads TGTGCCAGCAGTACCCCGGGACAGGGGGCCACTGAAGCTTTCTTT. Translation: CASSTPGQGATEAFF.

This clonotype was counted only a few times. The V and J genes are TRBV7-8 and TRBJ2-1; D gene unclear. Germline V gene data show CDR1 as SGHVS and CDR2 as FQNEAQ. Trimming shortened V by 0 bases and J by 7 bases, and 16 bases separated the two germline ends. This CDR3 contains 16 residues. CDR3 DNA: TGTGCCAGCAGCTTAGCGTATCGTGCCCCGCCGAATGAGCAGTTCTTC. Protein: CASSLAYRAPPNEQFF. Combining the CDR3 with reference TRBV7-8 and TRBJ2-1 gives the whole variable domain GAGVSQSPRYKVAKRGQDVALRCDPISGHVSLFWYQQALGQGPEFLTYFQNEAQLDKSGLPSDRFFAERPEGSVSTLKIQRTQQEDSAVYLCASSLAYRAPPNEQFFGPGTRLTVL.

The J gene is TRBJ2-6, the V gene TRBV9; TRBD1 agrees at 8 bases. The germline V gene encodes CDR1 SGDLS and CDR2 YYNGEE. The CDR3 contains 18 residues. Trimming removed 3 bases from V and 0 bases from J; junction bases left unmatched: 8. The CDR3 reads CASSDDRGLSSGANVLTF. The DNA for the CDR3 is TGTGCCAGCAGCGACGACAGGGGACTTAGCTCTGGGGCCAACGTCCTGACTTTC.

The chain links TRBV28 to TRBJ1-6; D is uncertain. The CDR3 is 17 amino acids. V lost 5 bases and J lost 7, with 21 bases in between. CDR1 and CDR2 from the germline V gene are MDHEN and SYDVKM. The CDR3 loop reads CASSPLGLGGRNSPLHF. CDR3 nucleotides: TGTGCCAGCAGTCCGCTCGGGTTGGGAGGGAGAAATTCACCCCTCCACTTT.